This record concerns one T cell receptor beta chain sequence. The data were obtained in a study of cytotoxic CD8 clonotypes in ibrutinib-treated CLL. Assay: immunoSEQ multiplex PCR; the TCRdb copy retains only in-frame clones and omits some. The data contain about 92,000 clones, approximately 77% of them singletons. Here the sequenced sample was PBMCs, taken after 24 months of ibrutinib treatment. The source is a human donor with chronic lymphocytic leukemia.

The CDR3 DNA is TGTGCCAGCAGTTACGCGGGAGAGGCGTACGAGCAGTACTTC. Encoded protein: CASSYAGEAYEQYF. The chain recombines TRBV6-5 with TRBJ2-7, with 7 bases fitting TRBD2. The germline CDR1 and CDR2 sequences are MNHEY and SVGAGI. With 2 bases clipped from V and 4 bases from J, the junction kept 5 bases outside the gene matches. CDR3 length: 14 amino acids.